The T cell receptor beta chain described here comes from a study of CD8 T cells in Susac syndrome (dated by TCRdb to between 2018 and 2021). In terms of the full investigation: Among the Susac syndrome patients who were sequenced, clinically active disease was present in more than five and clinical remission was observed in fewer than 10. At blood withdrawal, Susac syndrome patients were either therapy-naive, taking corticosteroids (in some cases with IVIg as well), or taking IVIg alone. Repertoire sequencing was used to test whether CD8+ T cell activation and differentiation in Susac syndrome was antigen driven. CD8+ T cell repertoire clonality was compared between more than 9 healthy donors, roughly 14 Susac syndrome patients and 15 or so multiple sclerosis patients.

With regard to this clonotype: Which antigen it targets is not known. No much larger clonotype is one base removed from it; base qualities were not supplied.

Study-wide conclusions, independent of this receptor: The number of individuals in the TCR sequencing and HLA analysis was acknowledged as relatively small. About 15 Susac-specific public clones were identified in the total CD8+ repertoire, and several Susac-specific public clones were identified in the CD8+ TEMRA repertoire. Clonal expansion was observed in Susac syndrome CD8+ repertoires, with the highest expansion in CD8+ TEMRA cells and greater expansion in clinically active than in remitting patients.

RNA was extracted with the RNeasy kit and roughly 0.45 to 1 ug was reverse transcribed using random hexamers. TCR beta CDR3 regions were amplified with the immunoSEQ multiplex PCR assay covering 54 Vbeta and 13 Jbeta segments. PCR amplification bias was corrected using a synthetic template baseline for primer optimization and computational correction. As for the original processing: Reads were assigned to V, D and J genes according to IMGT and analyzed in immunoSEQ Analyzer, with only productive sequences retained. Clonality was calculated as one minus the Shannon entropy normalized by log2 of the number of productive unique sequences. For each patient and control, public and private clones were evaluated among the 100 most prevalent clones. Clones were defined as Susac-specific if absent from the healthy and MS cohorts, from 900 to 1,300 published viral clones and from other ImmuneACCESS disease sequences. TCRdb itself trimmed the public reads at Q25 with fastp, ran MiXCR and retained productive beta chains. Every entry covers one CDR3 protein and lists the most common genes and DNA from its rows. It is TCRdb's table, rather than the study itself, that gives the V and J calls and clone size. Counted in this sample were 95,000 to 150,000 distinct CDR3 sequences; around 94% of them appeared once. 0.28% of the sample goes to the ten largest clones.

Peripheral blood CD8+ and CD4+ T cells from healthy donors, Susac syndrome patients and multiple sclerosis patients were profiled by high-throughput TCR beta sequencing. Recently defined diagnostic criteria for definite or probable disease were met by the Susac syndrome patients. Bulk CD8+ and CD4+ T cells were purified by magnetic negative isolation, whereas CD8+ TEMRA cells were enriched by FACS. Blood was collected in EDTA tubes and processed within 24 hours, with PBMCs isolated through density gradient centrifugation. PBMCs destined for TCR sequencing were cryopreserved in liquid nitrogen and later thawed in a 37 °C water bath. The sorted or isolated CD4+, CD8+ and CD8+ TEMRA cells had a purity of 90% or higher. This clonotype was sampled from a human donor with Susac syndrome. The sequenced sample consisted of CD8+ T cells from PBMCs.

The CDR3 amino acid sequence is: CSVPGTGELFF. In nucleotides, the sequence is TGCAGCGTGCCGGGCACCGGGGAGCTGTTTTTT. The chain uses TRBV29-1 and TRBJ2-2; no confident D gene assignment can be made. V is pared back by 6 bases and J by 4 bases, with 6 bases lying between the germline termini. Its CDR3 holds 11 amino acids, cysteine through phenylalanine. Only the CDR3 DNA stays, 33 bases, in frame from base 1. The CDR1 and CDR2 encoded by the germline V gene are SQVTM and ANQGSEA.